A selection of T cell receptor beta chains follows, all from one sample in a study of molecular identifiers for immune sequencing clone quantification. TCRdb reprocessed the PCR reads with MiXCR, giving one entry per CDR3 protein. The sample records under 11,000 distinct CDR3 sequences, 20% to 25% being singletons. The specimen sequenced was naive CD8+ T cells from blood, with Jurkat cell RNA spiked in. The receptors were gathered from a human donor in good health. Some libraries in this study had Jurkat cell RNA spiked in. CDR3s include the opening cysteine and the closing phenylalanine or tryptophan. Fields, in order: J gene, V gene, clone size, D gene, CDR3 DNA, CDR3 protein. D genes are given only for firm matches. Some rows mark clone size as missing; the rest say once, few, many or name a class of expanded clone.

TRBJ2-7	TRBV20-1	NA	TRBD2	TGCAGCCAAAAGCGGGAGTCAGCCTACGAGCGGTACTTC	CSQKRESAYERYF
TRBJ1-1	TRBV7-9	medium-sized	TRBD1	TGTGCCAGCACCGACAGGGGACCTAACACTGAAGCTTTCTTT	CASTDRGPNTEAFF
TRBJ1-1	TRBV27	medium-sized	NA	TGTGCCAGCAGTTGGGGGGAGGGACTTGAAGCTTTCTTT	CASSWGEGLEAFF
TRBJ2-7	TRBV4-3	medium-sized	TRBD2	TGCGCCAGCAGCCCTGGCTCGGGACTAGAGGTCTACGAGCAGTACTTC	CASSPGSGLEVYEQYF
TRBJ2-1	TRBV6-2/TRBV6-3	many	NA	TGTGCCAGCAGTTACTTTTCTGGTGGACAGCGAGACAATGAGCAGTTCTTC	CASSYFSGGQRDNEQFF
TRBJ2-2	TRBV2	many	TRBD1	TGTGCCAGCAAAGGACAGGGAGAAGTCAACACCGGGGAGCTGTTTTTT	CASKGQGEVNTGELFF
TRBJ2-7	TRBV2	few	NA	TGTGCCAGCAGGGGGGAGTTACGCTACGAGCAGTACTTC	CASRGELRYEQYF
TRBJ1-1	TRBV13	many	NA	TGTGCCAGCAGCTTATCGGTGAACACTGAAGCTTTCTTT	CASSLSVNTEAFF
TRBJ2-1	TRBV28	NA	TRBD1	TGTGCCAGCAGTTTGCAACCAGGGGGTGAGCAGTTCTTC	CASSLQPGGEQFF
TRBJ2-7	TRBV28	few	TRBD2	TGTGCCAGCAGTTTAATGCCTCTAGCGGGAGGCACCTACGAGCAGTACTTC	CASSLMPLAGGTYEQYF
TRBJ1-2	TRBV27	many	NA	TGTGCCAGCAGTTACGACGCCTCCTTCGAGGGCTACACCTTC	CASSYDASFEGYTF
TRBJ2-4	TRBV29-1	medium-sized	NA	TGCAGCGTTGTGCAGGGGATGGAAAACATTCAGTACTTC	CSVVQGMENIQYF
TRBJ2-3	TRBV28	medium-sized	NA	TGTGCCAGCAGTTTATGGGGGGGGGCCCGCACAGATACGCAGTATTTT	CASSLWGGARTDTQYF
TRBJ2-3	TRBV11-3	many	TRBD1	TGTGCCAGCAGCTTTTCGGGACAGGGCACAGATACGCAGTATTTT	CASSFSGQGTDTQYF
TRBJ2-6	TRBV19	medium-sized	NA	TGTGCCAGTAGTATTGGAGGGAACTCTGGGGCCAACGTCCTGACTTTC	CASSIGGNSGANVLTF
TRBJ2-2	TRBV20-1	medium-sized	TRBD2	TGCAGTGCTCCCATTTCGTGGGAGGGCACCGGGGAGCTGTTTTTT	CSAPISWEGTGELFF
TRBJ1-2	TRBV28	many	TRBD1	TGTGCCAGCAGTCCTAGTGGACAGGGGCATCACGACTATGGCTACACCTTC	CASSPSGQGHHDYGYTF
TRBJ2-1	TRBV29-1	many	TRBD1	TGCAGCACTGAGACAGGGGCCCTTTATGAGCAGTTCTTC	CSTETGALYEQFF
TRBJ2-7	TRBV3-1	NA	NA	TGTGCCAGCAGCCTCGACGGGACGCCTACCTACGAGCAGTACTTC	CASSLDGTPTYEQYF
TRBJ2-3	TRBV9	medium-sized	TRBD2	TGTGCCAGCAGCTCTCGGACTAGCGGGGTCCCAGATACGCAGTATTTT	CASSSRTSGVPDTQYF
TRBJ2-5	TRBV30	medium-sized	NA	TGTGCCTGGACCCCTTCAGACTTCTATTGGATCTACTTC	CAWTPSDFYWIYF
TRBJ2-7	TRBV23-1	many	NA	TGCGCCAGCAGTCAATCCGGCAGGGTGAACGAGCAGTACTTC	CASSQSGRVNEQYF
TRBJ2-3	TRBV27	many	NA	TGTGCCAGCAGTACCCTCTACAGGGAGGTCACAGATACGCAGTATTTT	CASSTLYREVTDTQYF
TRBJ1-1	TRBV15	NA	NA	TGTTCCACCAGCAGACCAGCCAGGGTTGAAGCTTTCTTT	CSTSRPARVEAFF
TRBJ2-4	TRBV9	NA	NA	TGTGCCAGCAGCGGTACCCTCGTAGCGTGGTGGCCTGCCATAGACATTCAGTACTTC	CASSGTLVAWWPAIDIQYF
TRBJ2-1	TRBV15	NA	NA	TGTGCCACCAGTCCCGACGGTGGCGGCGGAGTGCAGTTCTTC	CATSPDGGGGVQFF